A single sample is the source of the 27 T cell receptor beta chains below, sequenced in a study of identical twins. MiXCR, applied by TCRdb to the 5' RACE reads, yields one record per CDR3 protein. The data show around 690,000 distinct CDR3 sequences, 20% to 25% seen once. This sample also belongs to another study, concerning T cells expressing NK-cell markers.

The sample consisted of PBMCs. The receptors come from a woman in her late teens or twenties in good health.

V gene TRBV20-1 combines with J gene TRBJ1-6; a weak D match, TRBD1 (5 bases). The CDR3 has 12 amino acids. The germline gives CDR1 DFQATT, CDR2 SNEGSKA (reference sequence). Trimming removed 6 bases at V and 7 bases at J, with 10 bases between. In DNA, the CDR3 is TGCAGTGCGGGGGACGGGAATTCACCCCTCCACTTT. Amino acids: CSAGDGNSPLHF.

The rearrangement uses TRBV9 and TRBJ2-1; possible D gene TRBD2, 6 bases. Trimming took 3 bases from V and 8 from J, leaving 18 bases between them. The CDR3 sequence is 15 residues long. Germline V lookup: CDR1 SGDLS, CDR2 YYNGEE. The CDR3 coding sequence is TGTGCCAGCAGCGCGGGAGTCCAAGGGCGCGATGAGCAGTTCTTC. As protein: CASSAGVQGRDEQFF.

This rearrangement joins TRBV5-1 to TRBJ1-5, with D perhaps TRBD1 (5 bases). In germline, CDR1 is SGHRS, CDR2 YFSETQ. Trimming took 4 bases from V and 11 from J, leaving 19 bases between them. This CDR3 has 14 amino acids. The CDR3 loop reads CASSANSGGGTQHF. CDR3 nucleotides: TGCGCCAGCAGCGCCAACAGCGGGGGAGGGACCCAGCATTTT.

The chain joins TRBV7-2 to TRBJ2-1; D is unresolved. Germline V gene sequence: CDR1 SGHTA, CDR2 FQGNSA. Between the trimmed V and J ends, which lost 3 bases and 9 bases, there was a span of 21 bases. The CDR3 is 16 amino acids. DNA for the CDR3: TGTGCCAGCAGCTTCGGAAGCAGACTGATTAGTGGTGAGCAGTTCTTC. This encodes CASSFGSRLISGEQFF.

The CDR3 protein is CSAWRETQYF. The CDR3 nucleotides are TGCAGCGCCTGGAGAGAGACCCAGTACTTC. V is TRBV29-1 and J is TRBJ2-5; no definite D call. The CDR3 contains 10 residues. CDR1 and CDR2 from the germline V gene are SQVTM and ANQGSEA. The germline V and J ends were trimmed by 7 bases and 4 bases, with 7 bases remaining between them.

The V and J genes are TRBV5-5 and TRBJ2-7; TRBD2 might be the D (5 bases). The CDR3 length is 13 residues. Trimming left V 7 bases short and J 5 bases short, with 16 bases between. CDR1 and CDR2 (germline): SGHKS, YYEKEE (reference sequence). As DNA, the CDR3 is TGTGCCAGCGGCCTTGGACTCATCCACGAGCAGTACTTC. It is translated as CASGLGLIHEQYF.

V usage is TRBV6-6 and J usage is TRBJ2-3; D is ambiguous. The germline V and J ends were trimmed by 2 bases and 3 bases, with 6 bases remaining between them. The CDR3 extends over 13 amino acids. The germline V gene encodes CDR1 MNHNY and CDR2 SVGAGI (reference sequence). The CDR3 nucleotides read TGTGCCAGCAGTTACGTGGTAACAGATACGCAGTATTTT. Protein sequence: CASSYVVTDTQYF.

This clonotype was seen many times. V usage is TRBV27 and J usage is TRBJ1-5; D not resolved. V gave up 3 bases and J gave up 4 bases, with 13 bases separating them. The CDR3 extends over 15 amino acids. CDR1 is MNHEY and CDR2 is SMNVEV in the germline V gene (reference sequence). The DNA of the CDR3 is TGTGCCAGCAGTTTTCAGCTCGATCTTAATCAGCCCCAGCATTTT. Its protein product is CASSFQLDLNQPQHF.

The chain combines TRBV24-1 with TRBJ2-1, with D tentatively TRBD2 (6 bases). The CDR3 has 15 amino acids. Germline-derived CDR1 and CDR2 are KGHDR and SFDVKD. Trimming took off 3 bases at V and 6 bases at J, with 14 bases between the two ends. The CDR3 protein is CATSDRGGPLNEQFF. For the CDR3, the DNA is TGTGCCACCAGTGATCGGGGAGGCCCCCTCAATGAGCAGTTCTTC.

V usage is TRBV6-5 and J usage is TRBJ2-1; 13 nucleotides match TRBD2. From germline, CDR1 is MNHEY and CDR2 SVGAGI. There are 16 residues in the CDR3. Trimming at V came to 2 bases and at J to 12 bases, leaving 10 bases not matched to a gene. CDR3 amino acids: CASSYLGGLAGVRQFF. As DNA, the CDR3 is TGTGCCAGCAGTTACCTCGGAGGACTAGCGGGAGTAAGGCAGTTCTTC.

The chain employs TRBV7-9 and TRBJ1-2; possibly TRBD1 for D (5 bases). With 3 bases removed from V and 7 bases from J, the gap between germline ends came to 15 bases. The CDR3 spans 14 residues. Germline CDR1 SEHNR, CDR2 FQNEAQ (reference sequence). This CDR3 reads CASSFDPGLGGYTF. The CDR3 region has the DNA TGTGCCAGCAGCTTTGACCCGGGACTCGGTGGCTACACCTTC.

The rearrangement joins TRBV6-5 to TRBJ2-1; 9 bases agree with TRBD1. The CDR3 has 15 amino acids. The trim removed 0 bases at V and 7 bases at J, leaving 4 bases unmatched. Germline CDR1 and CDR2: MNHEY and SVGAGI. The CDR3 loop reads CASSYSWTGVNEQFF. In nucleotides, the CDR3 is TGTGCCAGCAGTTACTCATGGACAGGGGTTAATGAGCAGTTCTTC.

This clonotype has at least ten counts. The chain couples TRBV7-2 to TRBJ2-3, with TRBD2 as a possible D gene (6 bases). The V gene's germline CDR1 is SGHTA and CDR2 FQGNSA. The V and J ends lost 5 bases and 4 bases respectively, with 16 bases between them. The CDR3 totals 15 residues. The DNA for the CDR3 is TGTGCCAGCAGCCCCGCGGGACTGGCGGCAGATACGCAGTATTTT. This encodes CASSPAGLAADTQYF.

This chain connects TRBV30 to TRBJ2-7; D unclear. The CDR3 length is 12 residues. Germline CDR1 GTSNPN, CDR2 SVGIG (reference sequence). V was cut by 0 bases and J by 6 bases, with 9 bases left in between. The DNA for the CDR3 is TGTGCCTGGAGTGTAGGTTACATCGAGCAGTACTTC. It yields the protein CAWSVGYIEQYF. Drawing the rest from reference TRBV30 and TRBJ2-7, the complete variable domain is SQTIHQWPATLVQPVGSPLSLECTVEGTSNPNLYWYRQAAGRGLQLLFYSVGIGQISSEVPQNLSASRPQDRQFILSSKKLLLSDSGFYLCAWSVGYIEQYFGPGTRLTVT.

This clonotype was observed many times. The J gene is TRBJ2-1, the V gene TRBV20-1; 7 nucleotides line up with TRBD1. J lost 4 bases, V lost 3 bases, and 18 bases had no gene match. Germline V gene data show CDR1 as DFQATT and CDR2 as SNEGSKA (reference sequence). CDR3 size: 18 residues. DNA of the CDR3: TGCAGTGCTAGGGCATCTATAACCTCGGGACAGACTTACAATGAGCAGTTCTTC. Translation: CSARASITSGQTYNEQFF.

V usage is TRBV6-5 and J usage is TRBJ2-2, with no clear D. Germline loops: CDR1 MNHEY, CDR2 SVGAGI. The CDR3 has 12 amino acids. The V and J ends lost 5 bases and 8 bases respectively, with 9 bases between them. The CDR3 spells CASSRVIGELFF. Written as DNA, the CDR3 is TGTGCCAGCAGTCGTGTTATAGGGGAGCTGTTTTTT.

This clonotype was seen many times. This chain uses TRBV29-1 with TRBJ2-7; either TRBD1 or TRBD2 may fit D (5 bases each). Trimming left V 6 bases short and J 9 bases short, with 18 bases between. The CDR3 totals 12 residues. Germline V gene lookup returns CDR1 SQVTM and CDR2 ANQGSEA. The CDR3 nucleotides read TGCAGCGTGACCCCCGGGACGGACGGGCAGTACTTC. This encodes CSVTPGTDGQYF.

The chain employs TRBV20-1 and TRBJ1-1; D is ambiguous. Germline CDR1 is DFQATT and CDR2 is SNEGSKA (reference sequence). This CDR3 is built from 11 residues. Trimming pared 1 base from V and 11 bases from J, leaving 11 bases between. In DNA form, the CDR3 reads TGCAGTGCTAGAGCCCGGGGTACGGCTTTCTTT. Its translation is CSARARGTAFF.

This chain joins TRBV27 and TRBJ2-1, with TRBD1 matching 11 bases. Germline CDR1 reads MNHEY; CDR2 reads SMNVEV (reference sequence). J gave up 8 bases and V 5 bases, and 8 bases lay outside the gene matches. The CDR3 spans 15 residues. The CDR3 protein is CASSAGQGGYDEQFF. The CDR3 nucleotides read TGTGCCAGCAGTGCGGGACAGGGGGGTTACGATGAGCAGTTCTTC.

J is TRBJ2-7 and V is TRBV3-1, with a tentative D call TRBD1 (6 bases). Trimming removed 0 bases at V and 6 bases at J, with 6 bases between. The length of the CDR3 is 12 residues. Per the germline V gene, CDR1 is LGHDT and CDR2 is YNNKEL (reference sequence). The CDR3 loop reads CASSQEQGEQYF. The DNA of the CDR3 is TGTGCCAGCAGCCAAGAACAGGGCGAGCAGTACTTC.

This clonotype has a count of ten or more. The rearrangement joins TRBV6-1 to TRBJ2-7, with D perhaps matching TRBD2 (6 bases). The germline V and J ends were trimmed by 6 bases and 2 bases, with 14 bases remaining between them. The germline V gene encodes CDR1 MNHNS and CDR2 SASEGT. The CDR3 is 14 residues long. Here the CDR3 reads CASSLSSGAYEQYF. For the CDR3, the DNA is TGTGCCAGCAGCCTTTCTTCGGGGGCCTACGAGCAGTACTTC.

This sequence joins TRBV9 and TRBJ2-1; TRBD2 might be the D (5 bases). The CDR3 totals 16 residues. V lost 0 bases, J lost 0 bases, and 10 bases lay in between. CDR1 and CDR2 from the germline V gene are SGDLS and YYNGEE. The CDR3 DNA sequence: TGTGCCAGCAGCGTAGAGCAGCGGAGCTCCTACAATGAGCAGTTCTTC. Translation gives CASSVEQRSSYNEQFF. The entire variable domain, with the rest obtained from reference TRBV9 and TRBJ2-1, is as follows: DSGVTQTPKHLITATGQRVTLRCSPRSGDLSVYWYQQSLDQGLQFLIQYYNGEERAKGNILERFSAQQFPDLHSELNLSSLELGDSALYFCASSVEQRSSYNEQFFGPGTRLTVL.

There are a few counts of this clonotype. In DNA, the CDR3 is TGTGCCAGCAGCCAAGAAGCACTAGCGAGCTACAATGAGCAGTTCTTC. This sequence encodes CASSQEALASYNEQFF. The V gene is TRBV4-2, the J gene TRBJ2-1; 7 bases are a match to TRBD2. This CDR3 is 16 amino acids long. The ends lost 0 bases at V and 3 bases at J; junction bases unmatched: 5. Germline V gene lookup returns CDR1 LGHNA and CDR2 YNFKEQ.

The chain carries TRBV3-1 and TRBJ1-1; no definite D call. The V gene lost 4 bases and the J gene lost 3 bases, with 9 bases spanning the gap. The CDR3 is 13 residues long. The germline CDR1 and CDR2 sequences are LGHDT and YNNKEL (reference sequence). The CDR3, as DNA: TGTGCCAGCAGCCCCCACAGTGACACTGAAGCTTTCTTT. As protein: CASSPHSDTEAFF. The complete variable domain, with remaining parts taken from reference TRBV3-1 and TRBJ1-1, reads DTAVSQTPKYLVTQMGNDKSIKCEQNLGHDTMYWYKQDSKKFLKIMFSYNNKELIINETVPNRFSPKSPDKAHLNLHINSLELGDSAVYFCASSPHSDTEAFFGQGTRLTVV.

This clonotype has a handful of counts. The genes are TRBV5-1 and TRBJ1-6; D gene unclear. This CDR3 is built from 16 residues. Trimming pared 0 bases from V and 7 bases from J, leaving 14 bases between. Germline V lookup: CDR1 SGHRS, CDR2 YFSETQ. The CDR3 loop is CASSLAGAGGNSPLHF. CDR3 coding DNA: TGCGCCAGCAGCTTGGCGGGTGCAGGTGGAAATTCACCCCTCCACTTT.

V and J are TRBV5-5 and TRBJ1-2; D is possibly TRBD1 (5 bases). The CDR3 is 18 residues long. CDR1 SGHKS and CDR2 YYEKEE come from the germline V gene (reference sequence). The germline V and J ends were trimmed by 0 bases and 6 bases, with 24 bases remaining between them. The CDR3 sequence is CASSLGPGRSPPVDGYTF. The DNA for the CDR3 is TGTGCCAGCAGCTTGGGACCGGGACGGAGTCCGCCCGTGGATGGCTACACCTTC.

CDR3 amino acids: CATTAQRGADTQYF. In DNA form, the CDR3 reads TGTGCCACAACCGCCCAGCGGGGAGCAGATACGCAGTATTTT. This rearrangement joins TRBV10-3 to TRBJ2-3, with TRBD2 identical over 7 bases. The germline gives CDR1 ENHRY, CDR2 SYGVKD. This CDR3 has 14 residues. J gave up 4 bases and V 10 bases, and 11 bases lay outside the gene matches.